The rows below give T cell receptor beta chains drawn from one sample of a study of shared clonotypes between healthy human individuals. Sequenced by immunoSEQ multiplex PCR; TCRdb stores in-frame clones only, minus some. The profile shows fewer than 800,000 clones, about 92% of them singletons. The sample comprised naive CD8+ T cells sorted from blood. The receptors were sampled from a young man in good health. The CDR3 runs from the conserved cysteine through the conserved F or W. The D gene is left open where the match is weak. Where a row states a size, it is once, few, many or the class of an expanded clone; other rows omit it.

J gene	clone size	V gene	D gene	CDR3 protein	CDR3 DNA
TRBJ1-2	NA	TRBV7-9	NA	CASSLGDSTYGYTF	TGTGCCAGCAGCTTAGGAGACAGCACATATGGCTACACCTTC
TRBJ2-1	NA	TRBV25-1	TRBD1	CASSDDRDREWNEQFF	TGTGCCAGCAGTGACGACCGGGACAGGGAATGGAATGAGCAGTTCTTC
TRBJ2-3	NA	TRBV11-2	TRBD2	CASSYQGSGVSTDTQYF	TGTGCCAGCAGCTATCAGGGTAGCGGGGTCAGCACAGATACGCAGTATTTT
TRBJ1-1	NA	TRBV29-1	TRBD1	CSVLDVWDRGPTEAFF	TGCAGCGTCTTGGACGTTTGGGACAGGGGTCCGACTGAAGCTTTCTTT
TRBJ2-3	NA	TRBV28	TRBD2	CASSLDTGGDTQYF	TGTGCCAGCAGTTTGGATACGGGGGGAGATACGCAGTATTTT
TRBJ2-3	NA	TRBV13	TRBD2	CASSLGTSGFTDTQYF	TGTGCCAGCAGCTTGGGGACTAGCGGATTCACAGATACGCAGTATTTT
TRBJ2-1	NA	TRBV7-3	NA	CASSLGGDEQFF	TGTGCCAGCAGCTTAGGGGGCGATGAGCAGTTCTTC
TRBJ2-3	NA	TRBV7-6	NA	CASSMFGGTDTQYF	TGTGCCAGCAGTATGTTCGGGGGCACAGATACGCAGTATTTT
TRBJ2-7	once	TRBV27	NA	CASSSPDYEQYF	TGTGCCAGCAGTTCGCCGGATTACGAGCAGTACTTC
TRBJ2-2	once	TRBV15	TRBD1	CATSSKGAGVTGELFF	TGTGCCACCAGCAGCAAGGGGGCAGGGGTGACCGGGGAGCTGTTTTTT
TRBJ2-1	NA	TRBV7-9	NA	CASSLRSSYNEQFF	TGTGCCAGCAGCTTACGGAGCTCCTACAATGAGCAGTTCTTC
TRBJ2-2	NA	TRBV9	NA	CASSGEANTGELFF	TGTGCCAGCAGTGGAGAGGCGAACACCGGGGAGCTGTTTTTT
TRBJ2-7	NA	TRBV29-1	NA	CSVGADSSYEQYF	TGCAGCGTTGGCGCAGACAGCTCCTACGAGCAGTACTTC
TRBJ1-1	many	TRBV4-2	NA	CASSQERGSTEAFF	TGTGCCAGCAGCCAAGAACGGGGTAGCACTGAAGCTTTCTTT
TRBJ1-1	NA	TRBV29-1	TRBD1	CSYIALTGSSEAFF	TGCAGCTACATCGCCCTGACAGGGAGCTCCGAAGCTTTCTTT
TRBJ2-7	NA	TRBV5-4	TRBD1	CASSFKGAATEQYF	TGTGCCAGCAGCTTTAAGGGGGCAGCGACCGAGCAGTACTTC
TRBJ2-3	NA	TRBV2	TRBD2	CASSEWREGTDTQYF	TGTGCCAGCAGTGAGTGGCGGGAGGGCACAGATACGCAGTATTTT
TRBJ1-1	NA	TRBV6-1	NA	CASSALQGTNTEAFF	TGTGCCAGCAGTGCTCTACAGGGAACGAACACTGAAGCTTTCTTT
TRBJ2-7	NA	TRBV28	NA	CASTPGAGTRYEQYF	TGTGCCAGCACCCCAGGCGCGGGGACTCGCTACGAGCAGTACTTC
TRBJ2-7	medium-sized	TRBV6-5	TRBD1	CASSTGTGGYEQYF	TGTGCCAGCAGTACCGGGACAGGGGGCTACGAGCAGTACTTC
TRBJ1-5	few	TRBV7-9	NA	CASSREGSQPQHF	TGTGCCAGCTCTCGAGAGGGGAGTCAGCCCCAGCATTTT
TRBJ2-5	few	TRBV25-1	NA	CASSHQETQYF	TGTGCCAGCAGTCACCAAGAGACCCAGTACTTC
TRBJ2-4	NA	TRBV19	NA	CASSEGTAIAKNIQYF	TGTGCCAGTAGTGAGGGGACGGCGATAGCCAAAAACATTCAGTACTTC
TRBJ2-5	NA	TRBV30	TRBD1	CAWSKVGQGLLETQYF	TGTGCCTGGAGTAAGGTGGGACAGGGGCTGCTGGAGACCCAGTACTTC
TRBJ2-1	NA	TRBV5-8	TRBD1	CASSQDRVPYNEQFF	TGTGCCAGCAGCCAAGACAGGGTACCTTACAATGAGCAGTTCTTC
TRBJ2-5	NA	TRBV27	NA	CASKLGYQETQYF	TGTGCCAGCAAATTAGGCTATCAAGAGACCCAGTACTTC
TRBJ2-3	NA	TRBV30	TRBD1	CAWTVTGSTDTQYF	TGTGCCTGGACCGTGACAGGGAGCACAGATACGCAGTATTTT
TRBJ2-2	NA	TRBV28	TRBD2	CASSFEAGVNTGELFF	TGTGCCAGCAGTTTTGAGGCGGGAGTCAACACCGGGGAGCTGTTTTTT
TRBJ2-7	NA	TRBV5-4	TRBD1	CASSSRTGVYEQYF	TGTGCCAGCAGCAGCCGTACAGGGGTCTACGAGCAGTACTTC
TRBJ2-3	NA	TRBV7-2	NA	CASSATEQYF	TGTGCCAGCAGCGCTACCGAGCAGTATTTT
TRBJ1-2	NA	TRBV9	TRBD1	CASSVVQGANYGYTF	TGTGCCAGCAGCGTAGTACAGGGGGCGAACTATGGCTACACCTTC
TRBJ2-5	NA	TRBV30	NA	CAWSLPRDGETQYF	TGTGCCTGGAGCCTACCACGGGATGGAGAGACCCAGTACTTC
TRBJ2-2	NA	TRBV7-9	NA	CASSPSINTGELFF	TGTGCCAGCAGCCCATCAATCAACACCGGGGAGCTGTTTTTT
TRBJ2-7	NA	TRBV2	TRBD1	CASSELPTGAYEQYF	TGTGCCAGCAGTGAACTCCCGACAGGGGCCTACGAGCAGTACTTC
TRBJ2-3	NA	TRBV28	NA	CASSLWTGRTDTQYF	TGTGCCAGCAGTTTATGGACAGGGAGGACAGATACGCAGTATTTT
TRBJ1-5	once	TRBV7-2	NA	CASSLDGGRIHRINQPQHF	TGTGCCAGCAGCTTAGATGGAGGAAGAATCCACCGAATCAATCAGCCCCAGCATTTT
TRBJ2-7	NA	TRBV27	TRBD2	CASSSGLAGGRQYF	TGTGCCAGCAGTTCGGGACTAGCGGGAGGGCGGCAGTACTTC
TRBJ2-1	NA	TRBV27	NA	CASRDDRNAYNEQFF	TGTGCCAGCAGAGACGACAGGAACGCCTACAATGAGCAGTTCTTC
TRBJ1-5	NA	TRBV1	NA	CTSSQDGTGLLRPQHF	TGCACCAGCAGCCAAGATGGGACAGGCCTTCTACGGCCCCAGCATTTT
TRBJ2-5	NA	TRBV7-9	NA	CASSPDLFQETQYF	TGTGCCAGCAGCCCCGATTTGTTCCAAGAGACCCAGTACTTC
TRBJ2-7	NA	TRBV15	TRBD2	CATSRERDSGRASEQYF	TGTGCCACCAGCAGAGAGCGGGATAGCGGGAGGGCCTCCGAGCAGTACTTC
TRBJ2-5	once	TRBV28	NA	CASSLTSEGSNQYF	TGTGCCAGCAGTTTAACTTCGGAAGGGTCGAACCAGTACTTC
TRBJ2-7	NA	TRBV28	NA	CAVQGWSSYEQYF	TGTGCCGTCCAGGGCTGGAGCTCCTACGAGCAGTACTTC
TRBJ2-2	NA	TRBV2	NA	CASRGDPPNTGELFF	TGTGCCAGCAGGGGGGACCCACCGAACACCGGGGAGCTGTTTTTT
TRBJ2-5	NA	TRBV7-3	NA	CASSLTSSETQYF	TGTGCCAGCAGCTTAACAAGTTCGGAGACCCAGTACTTC
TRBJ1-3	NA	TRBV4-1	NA	CASSPAGNTIYF	TGCGCCAGCAGTCCAGCTGGGAACACCATATATTTT
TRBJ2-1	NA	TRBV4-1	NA	CASSQETGLHYNEQFF	TGCGCCAGCAGCCAAGAGACAGGACTACACTACAATGAGCAGTTCTTC
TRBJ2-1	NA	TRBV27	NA	CASSNDSNEQFF	TGTGCCAGCAGTAACGACAGCAATGAGCAGTTCTTC
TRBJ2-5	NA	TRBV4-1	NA	CASSQVLGQPETQYF	TGCGCCAGCAGCCAAGTCCTCGGACAGCCAGAGACCCAGTACTTC
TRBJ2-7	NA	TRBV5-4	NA	CASSFLGSHSYEQYF	TGTGCCAGCAGCTTTCTCGGGTCACACTCCTACGAGCAGTACTTC
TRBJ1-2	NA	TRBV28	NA	CASSLRVVRNPLGYTF	TGTGCCAGCAGTTTAAGAGTAGTTAGAAATCCGTTGGGCTACACCTTC
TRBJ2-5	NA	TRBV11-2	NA	CASSLPWTNQETQYF	TGTGCCAGCAGCTTACCCTGGACTAACCAAGAGACCCAGTACTTC
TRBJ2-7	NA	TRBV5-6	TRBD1	CASSLGTGRWEQYF	TGTGCCAGCAGCTTAGGGACAGGGAGGTGGGAGCAGTACTTC
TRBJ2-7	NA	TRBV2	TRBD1	CASSGTGSTYEQYF	TGTGCCAGCAGTGGGACAGGGTCGACCTACGAGCAGTACTTC
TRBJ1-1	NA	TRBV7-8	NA	CASSLGEDTEAFF	TGTGCCAGCAGCTTAGGGGAGGACACTGAAGCTTTCTTT
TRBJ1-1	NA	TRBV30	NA	CAWSVGAGSGTEAFF	TGTGCCTGGAGTGTGGGGGCGGGATCGGGGACTGAAGCTTTCTTT
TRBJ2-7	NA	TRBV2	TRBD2	CASAGTSGRYEQYF	TGTGCCAGCGCCGGGACTAGCGGGAGGTACGAGCAGTACTTC
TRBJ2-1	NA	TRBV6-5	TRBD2	CASSYRLAGGHEQFF	TGTGCCAGCAGTTACCGACTAGCGGGAGGTCATGAGCAGTTCTTC
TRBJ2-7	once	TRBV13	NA	CASSLFKGTSSYEQYF	TGTGCCAGCAGCTTATTTAAAGGGACCTCCTCCTACGAGCAGTACTTC